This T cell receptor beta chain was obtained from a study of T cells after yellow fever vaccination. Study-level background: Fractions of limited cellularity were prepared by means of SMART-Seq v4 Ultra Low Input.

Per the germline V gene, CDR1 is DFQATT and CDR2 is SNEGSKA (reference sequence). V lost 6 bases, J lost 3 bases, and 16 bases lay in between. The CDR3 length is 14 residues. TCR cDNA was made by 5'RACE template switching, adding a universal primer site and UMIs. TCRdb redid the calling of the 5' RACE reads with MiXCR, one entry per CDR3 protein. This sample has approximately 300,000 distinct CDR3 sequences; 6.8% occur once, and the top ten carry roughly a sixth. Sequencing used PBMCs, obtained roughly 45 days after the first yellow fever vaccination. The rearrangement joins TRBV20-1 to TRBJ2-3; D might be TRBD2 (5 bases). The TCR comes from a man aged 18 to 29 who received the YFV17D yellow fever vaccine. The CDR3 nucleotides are TGCAGTGCCCCACCGGGGTTTAATACAGATACGCAGTATTTT. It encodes CSAPPGFNTDTQYF.